This TCR beta chain was obtained from a study of T cells in women clearing cervical HPV infection. Broader study findings: Richness plus V gene abundances separated cases from controls with AUC 0.8 to 0.85. T-cell numbers per sample were unknown and may explain richness differences. Repertoire richness, not evenness, was significantly elevated in CIN3+ cases versus controls.

Concerning this clone itself: Its antigen remains unknown. The read falls 3 residues short of the CDR3 end, and the missing part is taken from the germline J gene.

This table comes from immunoSEQ multiplex PCR, and its TCRdb copy is limited to in-frame clones, with some not included. This table holds more than 9,500 clones. CDR1 and CDR2 (germline): PRHDT, FYEKMQ (reference sequence). CDR3 length: 16 residues. Unmatched junction bases numbered 7, after V lost 2 bases and J lost 3 bases. The chain uses TRBV13 and TRBJ2-5, with 9 bases identical to TRBD2. The source is a woman aged 18 to 69 with a cervical HPV16 infection that either progressed to CIN3+ or cleared (not recorded which). Sequencing was performed on blood buffy coat. CDR3 loop: CASSLRVAGAKETQYF. The covered CDR3 bases are TGTGCCAGCAGCTTACGAGTAGCGGGGGCTAAAGAGACC.